One sample yielded the 17 T cell receptor beta chains listed below, sequenced in a study of Graves' ophthalmopathy and Graves' hyperthyroidism. TCR beta CDR3 regions were amplified from RNA transcripts. Following a first-round RT-PCR that used HTBI primers, a second-round multiplex PCR was carried out. TCRdb reprocessed the multiplex PCR reads via MiXCR and lists one record per CDR3 protein. The table lists 350,000 to 400,000 distinct CDR3 sequences, over 15% of them singletons. Sequencing input: peripheral blood. These receptors were taken from a woman aged 18-29 years with stable Graves' hyperthyroidism.

The chain employs TRBV2 and TRBJ2-2; TRBD1 aligns across 11 bases. Looked up from germline, CDR1 is SNHLY and CDR2 is FYNNEI. Trimming cost V 6 bases and J 8 bases; bases outside gene matches: 11. The CDR3 extends over 16 amino acids. CDR3 protein: CASRNPGQGGRGELFF. The CDR3 DNA is TGTGCCAGCAGGAACCCGGGACAGGGGGGTCGTGGGGAGCTGTTTTTT.

This clonotype was seen at least ten times. The chain uses TRBV20-1 and TRBJ2-7; D gene ambiguous. The V gene lost 2 bases and the J gene lost 3 bases, with 11 bases spanning the gap. CDR3 length: 13 amino acids. Germline V gives CDR1 DFQATT, CDR2 SNEGSKA (reference sequence). The CDR3 reads CSARQENHYEQYF. The DNA of the CDR3 is TGCAGTGCTAGACAGGAAAATCACTACGAGCAGTACTTC.

At least ten counts were recorded for this clonotype. The chain carries TRBV6-2 or TRBV6-3 and TRBJ1-1; D possibly corresponds to TRBD1 (5 bases). CDR1 is MNHEY and CDR2 is SVGEGT in the germline V gene. CDR3 length equals 13 residues. V lost 0 bases and J 11 bases, leaving 13 bases between the germline ends. The CDR3 protein is CASSYSNPGRAFF. In nucleotides, the CDR3 is TGTGCCAGCAGTTACTCGAATCCAGGGAGGGCTTTCTTT.

This clonotype was counted at least ten times. This chain links TRBV12-3 or TRBV12-4 with TRBJ1-6, with D possibly being TRBD1 (5 bases). Trimming shortened V by 4 bases and J by 5 bases, and 9 bases separated the two germline ends. The CDR3 runs 14 residues. The CDR3 nucleotides read TGTGCCAGCAGTTCGGGACTGCATAATTCACCCCTCCACTTT. Protein: CASSSGLHNSPLHF.

This clonotype occurred many times. Because the CDR3 is missing its conserved closing phenylalanine or tryptophan, this is likely a read error. This chain uses TRBV2 with TRBJ1-2; D not resolved. CDR3 length: 14 amino acids. V gave up 1 base and J gave up 3 bases, with 9 bases separating them. Germline CDR1 is SNHLY and CDR2 is FYNNEI. CDR3 nucleotides: TGTGCCAGCAGTGAAGTAATAGCTGACTATGGCTACACCCTC. It is translated as CASSEVIADYGYTL.

This clonotype was observed many times. This chain joins TRBV24-1 and TRBJ2-2; TRBD2 matches 7 bases. There are 17 residues in the CDR3. Unmatched junction bases numbered 10, after V lost 3 bases and J lost 4 bases. Germline CDR1 reads KGHDR; CDR2 reads SFDVKD. For the CDR3, the DNA is TGTGCCACCAGTGATACCCTACTTGCGGGGGTCACCGGGGAGCTGTTTTTT. Its protein is CATSDTLLAGVTGELFF.

The chain joins TRBV6-5 to TRBJ2-3, with D possibly being TRBD2 (6 bases). CDR1 and CDR2 from the germline V gene are MNHEY and SVGAGI. This CDR3 has 13 amino acids. The CDR3 is CVTQLTGADTQYF. The CDR3 DNA reads TGTGTCACTCAGTTAACGGGAGCAGATACGCAGTATTTT.

This clonotype was seen a handful of times. CDR3 sequence reads: CSARTLAGGTYEQYF. Here the CDR3 DNA reads TGCAGTGCTAGGACCCTAGCGGGGGGCACCTACGAGCAGTACTTC. V usage is TRBV20-1 and J usage is TRBJ2-7, with 11 bases lining up with TRBD2. V was pared by 3 bases and J by 2 bases, with 6 bases of the junction left unmatched. The CDR3 covers 15 residues. From germline, CDR1 is DFQATT and CDR2 SNEGSKA (reference sequence).

This clonotype has a count of ten or more. The chain uses TRBV11-2 and TRBJ1-5; D perhaps matches TRBD1 (5 bases). CDR3 length: 16 amino acids. V was shortened by 3 bases and J by 1 base, with 13 bases between the two germline ends. The germline gives CDR1 SGHAT, CDR2 FQNNGV. CDR3 DNA: TGTGCCAGCAGCTTGGGGCCAGGGCACAGCAATCAGCCCCAGCATTTT. It yields the protein CASSLGPGHSNQPQHF.

This clonotype was detected once. The chain employs TRBV6-1 and TRBJ1-2, with D uncertain. Between the trimmed V and J ends, which lost 8 bases and 0 bases, there was a span of 7 bases. The CDR3 consists of 12 residues. CDR1 is MNHNS and CDR2 is SASEGT in the germline V gene. The CDR3 here is CASAGTNYGYTF. DNA for the CDR3: TGTGCCAGCGCCGGAACTAACTATGGCTACACCTTC.

This clonotype appeared many times. This chain joins TRBV5-1 and TRBJ2-5; the D gene is possibly TRBD2 (6 bases). Trimming removed 0 bases from V and 4 bases from J, with 10 bases in between. CDR1 SGHRS and CDR2 YFSETQ come from the germline V gene. This CDR3 comprises 14 residues. CDR3 region: CASSLELARETQYF. The CDR3 region has the DNA TGCGCCAGCAGCTTGGAACTAGCCCGAGAGACCCAGTACTTC.

This clonotype was counted ten times or more. This chain links TRBV11-2 with TRBJ2-5; D not resolved. The CDR3 spans 12 residues. The germline CDR1 and CDR2 sequences are SGHAT and FQNNGV. Trimming removed 4 bases from V and 0 bases from J, with 3 bases in between. Here the CDR3 DNA reads TGTGCCAGCAGCTCTGACCAAGAGACCCAGTACTTC. This translates into CASSSDQETQYF.

This clonotype has at least ten counts. The chain has TRBV5-1 and TRBJ2-7; D gene ambiguous. Deletions cut 1 base from V and 2 bases from J, with 13 bases between. Germline V gives CDR1 SGHRS, CDR2 YFSETQ. The CDR3 extends over 15 amino acids. The CDR3 sequence is CASSLLTVDTYEQYF. In DNA form, the CDR3 reads TGCGCCAGCAGCTTGTTAACAGTCGATACCTACGAGCAGTACTTC.

This clonotype was seen more than once but under ten times. The gene calls are TRBV18 and TRBJ1-5; D not resolved. The V gene lost 1 base and the J gene lost 4 bases, with 5 bases spanning the gap. The CDR3 covers 13 residues. Per the germline V gene, CDR1 is KGHSH and CDR2 is LQKENI. For the CDR3, the DNA is TGTGCCAGCTCACCACAGGAGAATCAGCCCCAGCATTTT. Encoded protein: CASSPQENQPQHF.

This clonotype was seen repeatedly, ten times or more. This chain joins TRBV4-1 and TRBJ2-5; 13 nucleotides match TRBD2. The CDR3 contains 14 residues. The V segment lost 8 bases and the J segment 3 bases; nucleotides outside the gene matches: 3. In germline, CDR1 is MGHRA, CDR2 YSYEKL. CDR3 in amino acids: CASSGTSGEETQYF. The CDR3 DNA follows: TGCGCCAGCTCCGGGACTAGCGGGGAAGAGACCCAGTACTTC.

The table lists this clonotype with a few counts. V usage is TRBV7-2 and J usage is TRBJ2-4; a possible D gene is TRBD2 (6 bases). Germline V gene lookup returns CDR1 SGHTA and CDR2 FQGNSA. V was pared by 1 base and J by 6 bases, with 13 bases between. The CDR3 totals 15 residues. The CDR3 DNA follows: TGTGCCAGCAGCTTAGTGCCCGGGGGTAGAAACATTCAGTACTTC. It is translated as CASSLVPGGRNIQYF.

This clonotype was counted at least ten times. The V call is TRBV20-1, the J call TRBJ1-2; D may be TRBD1 (5 bases). Germline lookup yields CDR1 DFQATT and CDR2 SNEGSKA (reference sequence). The CDR3 is 12 amino acids. V lost 3 bases, J lost 3 bases, and 8 bases lay in between. This CDR3 is CSASQGYYGYTF. CDR3 nucleotide sequence: TGCAGTGCTAGTCAGGGCTACTATGGCTACACCTTC.